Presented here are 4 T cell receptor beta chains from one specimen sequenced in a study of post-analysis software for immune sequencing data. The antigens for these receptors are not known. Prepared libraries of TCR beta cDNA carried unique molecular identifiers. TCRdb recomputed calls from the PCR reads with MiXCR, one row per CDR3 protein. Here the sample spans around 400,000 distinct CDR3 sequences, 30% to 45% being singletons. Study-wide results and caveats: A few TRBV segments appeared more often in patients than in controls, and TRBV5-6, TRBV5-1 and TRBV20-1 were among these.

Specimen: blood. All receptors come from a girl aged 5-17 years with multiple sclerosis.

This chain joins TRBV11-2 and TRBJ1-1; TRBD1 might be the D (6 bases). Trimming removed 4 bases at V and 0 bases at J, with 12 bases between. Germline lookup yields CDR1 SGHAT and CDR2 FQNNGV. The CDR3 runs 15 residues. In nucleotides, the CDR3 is TGTGCCAGCAGCTCCAGGGGTACCTTGAACACTGAAGCTTTCTTT. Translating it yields CASSSRGTLNTEAFF.

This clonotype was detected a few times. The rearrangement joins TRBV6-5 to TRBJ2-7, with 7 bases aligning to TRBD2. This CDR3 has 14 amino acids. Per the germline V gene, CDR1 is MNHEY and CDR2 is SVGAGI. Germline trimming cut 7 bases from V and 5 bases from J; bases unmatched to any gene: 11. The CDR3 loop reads CASTPGGGNHEQYF. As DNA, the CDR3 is TGTGCCAGCACCCCCGGGGGAGGGAACCACGAGCAGTACTTC.

The CDR3 here is CASSLSGGAGTDTQYF. The CDR3 nucleotides read TGCGCCAGCAGCCTAAGCGGGGGGGCCGGAACAGATACGCAGTATTTT. This sequence joins TRBV5-1 and TRBJ2-3, with 10 bases matching TRBD2. Per germline, CDR1 SGHRS and CDR2 YFSETQ. CDR3 size: 16 residues. Trimming removed 4 bases from V and 3 bases from J; junction bases left unmatched: 8. Supplemented by reference TRBV5-1 and TRBJ2-3, the full variable domain reads KAGVTQTPRYLIKTRGQQVTLSCSPISGHRSVSWYQQTPGQGLQFLFEYFSETQRNKGNFPGRFSGRQFSNSRSEMNVSTLELGDSALYLCASSLSGGAGTDTQYFGPGTRLTVL.

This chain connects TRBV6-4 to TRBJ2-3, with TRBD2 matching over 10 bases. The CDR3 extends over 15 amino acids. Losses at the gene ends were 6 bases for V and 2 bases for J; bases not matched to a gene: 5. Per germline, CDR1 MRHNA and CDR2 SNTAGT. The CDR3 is CASSLAGEYTDTQYF. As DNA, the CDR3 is TGTGCCAGCAGCCTAGCGGGGGAGTACACAGATACGCAGTATTTT.